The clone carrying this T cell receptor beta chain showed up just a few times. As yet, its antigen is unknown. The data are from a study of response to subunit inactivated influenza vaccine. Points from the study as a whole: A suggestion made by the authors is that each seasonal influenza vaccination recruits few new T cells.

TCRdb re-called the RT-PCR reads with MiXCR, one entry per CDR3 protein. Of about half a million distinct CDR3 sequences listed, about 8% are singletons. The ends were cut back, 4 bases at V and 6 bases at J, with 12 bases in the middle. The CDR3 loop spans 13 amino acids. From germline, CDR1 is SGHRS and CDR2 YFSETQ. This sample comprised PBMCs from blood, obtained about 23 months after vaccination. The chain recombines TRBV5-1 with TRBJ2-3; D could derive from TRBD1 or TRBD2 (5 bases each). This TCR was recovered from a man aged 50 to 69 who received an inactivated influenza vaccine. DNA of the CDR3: TGCGCCAGCAGCCCAGGGACGCGGGATACGCAGTATTTT. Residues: CASSPGTRDTQYF.